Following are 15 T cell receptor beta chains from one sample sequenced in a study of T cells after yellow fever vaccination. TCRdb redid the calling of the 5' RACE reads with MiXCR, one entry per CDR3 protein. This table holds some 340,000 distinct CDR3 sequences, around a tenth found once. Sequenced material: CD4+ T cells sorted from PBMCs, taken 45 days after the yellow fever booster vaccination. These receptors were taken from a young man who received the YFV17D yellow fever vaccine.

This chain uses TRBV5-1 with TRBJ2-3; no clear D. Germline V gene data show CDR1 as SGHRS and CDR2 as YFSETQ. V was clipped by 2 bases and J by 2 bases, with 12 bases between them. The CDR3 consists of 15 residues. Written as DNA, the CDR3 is TGCGCCAGCAGCTTCGACGGCCTCTACACAGATACGCAGTATTTT. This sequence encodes CASSFDGLYTDTQYF.

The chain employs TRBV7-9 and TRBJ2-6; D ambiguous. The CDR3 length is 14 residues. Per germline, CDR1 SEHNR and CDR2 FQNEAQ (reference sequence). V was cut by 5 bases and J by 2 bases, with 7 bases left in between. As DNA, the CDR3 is TGTGCCAGCAGCCTGACCCCTGGGGCCAACGTCCTGACTTTC. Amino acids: CASSLTPGANVLTF. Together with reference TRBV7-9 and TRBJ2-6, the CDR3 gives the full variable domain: DTGVSQNPRHKITKRGQNVTFRCDPISEHNRLYWYRQTLGQGPEFLTYFQNEAQLEKSRLLSDRFSAERPKGSFSTLEIQRTEQGDSAMYLCASSLTPGANVLTFGAGSRLTVL.

The CDR3 DNA sequence: TGTGCCAGCAGCTTAGCACAGATTACAGATACGCAGTATTTT. Its protein is CASSLAQITDTQYF. The chain recombines TRBV7-9 with TRBJ2-3; D not resolved. Germline lookup yields CDR1 SEHNR and CDR2 FQNEAQ (reference sequence). There are 14 residues in the CDR3. Trimming left V 0 bases short and J 3 bases short, with 7 bases between.

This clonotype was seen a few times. CDR3 in DNA: TGTGCCAGCGGACGACAGGGGTCGGGCAATTCACCCCTCCACTTT. It yields the protein CASGRQGSGNSPLHF. V gene TRBV6-5 combines with J gene TRBJ1-6, with TRBD1 matching over 8 bases. J was trimmed by 7 bases and V by 8 bases; bases with no gene match: 10. This CDR3 is 15 amino acids long. Germline CDR1 MNHEY, CDR2 SVGAGI.

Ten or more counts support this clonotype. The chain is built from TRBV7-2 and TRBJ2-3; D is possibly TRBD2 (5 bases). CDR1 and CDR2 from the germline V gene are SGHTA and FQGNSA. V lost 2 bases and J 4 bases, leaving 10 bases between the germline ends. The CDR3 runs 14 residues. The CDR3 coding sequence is TGTGCCAGCAGCTTAACGGAGGTCGCAGATACGCAGTATTTT. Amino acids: CASSLTEVADTQYF.

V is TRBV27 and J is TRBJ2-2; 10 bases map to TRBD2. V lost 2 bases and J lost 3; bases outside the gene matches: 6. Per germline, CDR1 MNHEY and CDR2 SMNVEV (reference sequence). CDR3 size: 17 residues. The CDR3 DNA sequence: TGTGCCAGCAGTTTACAGCGGGGGGGCACGGACACCGGGGAGCTGTTTTTT. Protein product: CASSLQRGGTDTGELFF.

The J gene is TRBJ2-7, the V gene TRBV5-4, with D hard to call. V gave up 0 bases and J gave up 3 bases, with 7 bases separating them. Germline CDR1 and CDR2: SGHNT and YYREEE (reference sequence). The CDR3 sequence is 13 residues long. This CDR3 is CASSLVGNYEQYF. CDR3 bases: TGTGCCAGCAGCTTGGTAGGCAACTACGAGCAGTACTTC. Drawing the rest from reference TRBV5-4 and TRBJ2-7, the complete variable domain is ETGVTQSPTHLIKTRGQQVTLRCSSQSGHNTVSWYQQALGQGPQFIFQYYREEENGRGNFPPRFSGLQFPNYSSELNVNALELDDSALYLCASSLVGNYEQYFGPGTRLTVT.

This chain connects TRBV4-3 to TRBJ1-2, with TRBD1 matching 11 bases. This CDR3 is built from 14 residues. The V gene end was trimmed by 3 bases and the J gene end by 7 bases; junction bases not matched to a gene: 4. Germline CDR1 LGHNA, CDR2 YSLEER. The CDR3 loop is CASSQDRGLGGYTF. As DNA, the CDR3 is TGCGCCAGCAGCCAGGACAGGGGGCTCGGTGGCTACACCTTC.

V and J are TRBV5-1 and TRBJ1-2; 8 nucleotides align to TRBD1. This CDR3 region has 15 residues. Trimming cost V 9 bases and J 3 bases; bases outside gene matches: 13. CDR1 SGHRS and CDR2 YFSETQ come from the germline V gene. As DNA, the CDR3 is TGCGCCACAACCTTATCTCCGGGACAGGACTATGGCTACACCTTC. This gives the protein CATTLSPGQDYGYTF. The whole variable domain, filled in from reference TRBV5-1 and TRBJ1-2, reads KAGVTQTPRYLIKTRGQQVTLSCSPISGHRSVSWYQQTPGQGLQFLFEYFSETQRNKGNFPGRFSGRQFSNSRSEMNVSTLELGDSALYLCATTLSPGQDYGYTFGSGTRLTVV.

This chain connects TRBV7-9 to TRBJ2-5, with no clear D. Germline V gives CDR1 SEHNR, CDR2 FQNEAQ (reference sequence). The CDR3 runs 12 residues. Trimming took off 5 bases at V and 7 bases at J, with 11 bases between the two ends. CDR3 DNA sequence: TGTGCCAGCAGCCCAATAGAGGCGACCCAGTACTTC. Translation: CASSPIEATQYF.

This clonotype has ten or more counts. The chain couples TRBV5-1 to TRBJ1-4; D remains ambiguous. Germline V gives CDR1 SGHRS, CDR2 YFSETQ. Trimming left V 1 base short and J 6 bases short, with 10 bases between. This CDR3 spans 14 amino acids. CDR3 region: CASSLKAGDEKLFF. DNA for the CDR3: TGCGCCAGCAGCTTGAAGGCGGGTGATGAAAAACTGTTTTTT. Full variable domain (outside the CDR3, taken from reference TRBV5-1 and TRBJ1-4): KAGVTQTPRYLIKTRGQQVTLSCSPISGHRSVSWYQQTPGQGLQFLFEYFSETQRNKGNFPGRFSGRQFSNSRSEMNVSTLELGDSALYLCASSLKAGDEKLFFGSGTQLSVL.

The CDR3 protein is CASSLRQGYEQYV. CDR3 nucleotides: TGTGCCAGCTCACTCCGACAGGGCTACGAGCAGTACGTC. The chain recombines TRBV18 with TRBJ2-7, with 7 nucleotides matching TRBD1. The length of the CDR3 is 13 residues. V lost 4 bases, J lost 3 bases, and 3 bases stayed unmatched. Germline assignment: CDR1 KGHSH and CDR2 LQKENI.

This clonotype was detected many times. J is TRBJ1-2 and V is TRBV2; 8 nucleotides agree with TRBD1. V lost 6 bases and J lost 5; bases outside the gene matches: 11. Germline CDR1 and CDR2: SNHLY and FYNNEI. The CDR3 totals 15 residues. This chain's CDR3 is CASSVGQGGDYGYTF. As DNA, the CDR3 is TGTGCCAGCAGCGTCGGACAGGGAGGTGATTATGGCTACACCTTC. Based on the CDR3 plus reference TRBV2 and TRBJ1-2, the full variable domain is EPEVTQTPSHQVTQMGQEVILRCVPISNHLYFYWYRQILGQKVEFLVSFYNNEISEKSEIFDDQFSVERPDGSNFTLKIRSTKLEDSAMYFCASSVGQGGDYGYTFGSGTRLTVV.

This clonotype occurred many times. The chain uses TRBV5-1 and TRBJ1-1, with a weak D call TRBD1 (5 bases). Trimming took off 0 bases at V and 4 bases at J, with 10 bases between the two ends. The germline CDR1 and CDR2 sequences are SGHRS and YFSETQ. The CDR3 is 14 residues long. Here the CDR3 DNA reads TGCGCCAGCAGCTTGGGGGCGGGGGGCACTGAAGCTTTCTTT. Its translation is CASSLGAGGTEAFF.

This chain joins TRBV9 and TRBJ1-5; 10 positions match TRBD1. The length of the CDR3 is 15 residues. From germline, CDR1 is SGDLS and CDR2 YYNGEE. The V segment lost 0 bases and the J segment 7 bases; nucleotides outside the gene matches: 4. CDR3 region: CASSVAGTGDQPQHF. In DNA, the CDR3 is TGTGCCAGCAGCGTAGCTGGGACAGGGGACCAGCCCCAGCATTTT.